A selection of T cell receptor beta chains follows, all from one sample in a study of T cell changes during pregnancy in multiple sclerosis. Assay used: immunoSEQ multiplex PCR; TCRdb lists only in-frame clones, some missing. The table includes 65,000 to 75,000 clones, almost 95% detected once. The source was CD8+ T cells from peripheral blood mononuclear cells, collected in the third trimester of pregnancy. The receptors here all came from a female donor in good health, enrolled as a control in a pregnancy study. Both conserved end residues are part of each CDR3. Fields, in order: clone size, D gene, V gene, J gene, CDR3 protein, CDR3 DNA. The D gene is left open where the match is weak. Clone sizes are given selectively: once, few, many, or a class where the clone is expanded.

.	.	TRBV9	TRBJ2-1	CASSVGGGSSYNEQFF	TGTGCCAGCAGCGTGGGGGGTGGGAGCTCCTACAATGAGCAGTTCTTC
.	.	TRBV11-2	TRBJ2-7	CASSLDEYEQYF	TGTGCCAGCAGCCTAGACGAGTACGAGCAGTACTTC
once	.	TRBV19	TRBJ2-1	CASSILPSDEQFF	TGTGCCAGTAGTATCCTTCCATCGGATGAGCAGTTCTTC
.	.	TRBV19	TRBJ2-7	CASSTSGNEQYF	TGTGCCAGTAGTACCTCAGGGAATGAGCAGTACTTC
.	TRBD2	TRBV5-1	TRBJ2-7	CASSLAGTSGYEQYF	TGCGCCAGCAGCTTGGCCGGGACTAGCGGTTACGAGCAGTACTTC
.	.	TRBV7-8	TRBJ1-5	CASSINGGNNQPQHF	TGTGCCAGCAGCATTAACGGGGGGAACAATCAGCCCCAGCATTTT
.	TRBD1	TRBV4-2	TRBJ2-1	CASSQPGTGAYEQFF	TGTGCCAGCAGCCAACCCGGGACAGGGGCATATGAGCAGTTCTTC
.	.	TRBV27	TRBJ1-2	CASSPYTRTVNYGYTF	TGTGCCAGCAGTCCCTACACCCGGACAGTTAACTATGGCTACACCTTC
.	TRBD1	TRBV7-2	TRBJ1-6	CASSSPGQRNSPLHF	TGTGCCAGCAGCTCCCCGGGACAGCGTAATTCACCCCTCCACTTT
.	TRBD1	TRBV9	TRBJ2-1	CASSTSGTGDYNEQFF	TGTGCCAGCAGCACTTCCGGGACAGGGGATTACAATGAGCAGTTCTTC
.	.	TRBV4-1	TRBJ1-3	CASSQVGGLNTIYF	TGCGCCAGCAGCCAAGTTGGAGGTTTAAACACCATATATTTT
.	.	TRBV5-5	TRBJ1-5	CASSPKPEGSNQPQHF	TGTGCCAGCAGCCCTAAGCCGGAGGGGTCCAATCAGCCCCAGCATTTT
once	TRBD2	TRBV5-6	TRBJ2-7	CASSSGLVVYEQYF	TGTGCCAGCAGCTCCGGACTAGTGGTCTACGAGCAGTACTTC
.	TRBD1	TRBV9	TRBJ2-7	CASSPRQGSHPYEQYF	TGTGCCAGCAGCCCACGACAGGGTTCTCATCCCTACGAGCAGTACTTC
.	TRBD1	TRBV27	TRBJ2-2	CASSPGTGSTGELFF	TGTGCCAGCAGCCCCGGGACAGGGAGCACCGGGGAGCTGTTTTTT
once	TRBD1	TRBV4-3	TRBJ2-1	CASSQALSGGNNNEQFF	TGCGCCAGCAGCCAAGCGTTGTCAGGGGGCAACAACAATGAGCAGTTCTTC
.	.	TRBV29-1	TRBJ1-2	CSVDHTAEGSF	TGCAGCGTTGATCATACGGCGGAAGGATCCTTC
.	TRBD1	TRBV9	TRBJ1-2	CASSGAGTDESPGDGYTF	TGTGCCAGCAGCGGAGCCGGGACAGACGAATCCCCAGGAGATGGCTACACCTTC
.	.	TRBV10-3	TRBJ1-6	CAISEGDSSPLHF	TGTGCCATCAGTGAAGGGGATAGCTCACCCCTCCACTTT
.	TRBD2	TRBV7-9	TRBJ2-5	CASSGGGLAGVETQYF	TGTGCCAGCAGCGGCGGGGGACTAGCGGGGGTCGAGACCCAGTACTTC
.	TRBD1	TRBV5-6	TRBJ1-4	CASSRELQGYNEKLFF	TGTGCCAGCAGCCGCGAATTACAGGGGTATAATGAAAAACTGTTTTTT
.	TRBD1	TRBV7-8	TRBJ1-1	CASSRTGGDTEAFF	TGTGCCAGCAGTCGCACAGGGGGGGACACTGAAGCTTTCTTT
.	.	TRBV4-1	TRBJ2-7	CASSQDPHPSSYEQYF	TGCGCCAGCAGCCAAGATCCCCACCCCAGCTCCTACGAGCAGTACTTC
.	.	TRBV16	TRBJ2-7	CASSQSTVSSYEQYF	TGTGCCAGCAGCCAATCTACAGTGTCCTCCTACGAGCAGTACTTC
few	.	TRBV20-1	TRBJ1-1	CSVQTVEAFF	TGCAGTGTGCAGACAGTTGAAGCTTTCTTT
.	TRBD2	TRBV7-9	TRBJ2-7	CASSLVRGDGHEQYF	TGTGCCAGCAGCTTAGTACGGGGGGACGGCCACGAGCAGTACTTC
.	.	TRBV4-3	TRBJ1-1	CASSQDSVLRGEAFF	TGCGCCAGCAGCCAAGATTCGGTCCTTAGGGGTGAAGCTTTCTTT
.	.	TRBV4-3	TRBJ2-3	CASSQDLLEGGPNTQYF	TGCGCCAGCAGCCAAGATCTCTTAGAGGGGGGGCCCAATACGCAGTATTTT
.	.	TRBV27	TRBJ1-3	CASYGQTPFSGNTIYF	TGTGCCAGCTACGGACAGACTCCTTTCTCTGGAAACACCATATATTTT
.	.	TRBV27	TRBJ1-1	CASAGGRAEAFF	TGTGCCAGCGCGGGGGGCCGAGCCGAAGCTTTCTTT
.	.	TRBV6-4	TRBJ1-5	CASSRQVEPQPQHF	TGTGCCAGCAGCAGACAGGTGGAACCCCAGCCCCAGCATTTT
.	.	TRBV4-1	TRBJ2-7	CASSQEGGARARGEQYF	TGCGCCAGCAGCCAAGAAGGGGGAGCGCGGGCCAGGGGCGAGCAGTACTTC
.	.	TRBV5-1	TRBJ2-6	CASSLRGTTASGANVLTF	TGCGCCAGCAGCCTAAGGGGGACAACTGCCTCTGGGGCCAACGTCCTGACTTTC
.	TRBD1	TRBV2	TRBJ1-1	CASSEDRVTEAFF	TGTGCCAGCAGCGAAGACAGGGTCACTGAAGCTTTCTTT
.	.	TRBV19	TRBJ2-1	CASSILRSNEQFF	TGTGCCAGTAGTATACTACGGAGCAATGAGCAGTTCTTC
.	.	TRBV29-1	TRBJ1-2	CSVLYSGPAYGYTF	TGCAGCGTCCTGTACTCAGGGCCTGCCTATGGCTACACCTTC
once	TRBD2	TRBV19	TRBJ2-1	CASSIALAGGYEQFF	TGTGCCAGTAGTATAGCACTAGCGGGGGGCTATGAGCAGTTCTTC
.	TRBD1	TRBV11-3	TRBJ1-1	CASSLDGTDITTEAFF	TGTGCCAGCAGCTTAGATGGGACAGATATTACCACTGAAGCTTTCTTT
.	.	TRBV19	TRBJ1-1	CASSWGENTEAFF	TGTGCCAGTAGCTGGGGAGAAAACACTGAAGCTTTCTTT
.	.	TRBV19	TRBJ2-7	CASSIEAGAVYEQYF	TGTGCCAGTAGTATCGAGGCTGGGGCAGTCTACGAGCAGTACTTC
.	.	TRBV7-9	TRBJ1-6	CASSFSEGSPLHF	TGTGCCAGCAGCTTCTCCGAGGGCTCACCCCTCCACTTT
.	TRBD2	TRBV9	TRBJ2-3	CASSRKGISGGTSTDTQYF	TGTGCCAGCAGCCGGAAGGGGATTAGCGGGGGAACTAGCACAGATACGCAGTATTTT
.	.	TRBV6-5	TRBJ2-3	CASTPGGFGDTQYF	TGTGCCAGCACCCCGGGGGGCTTTGGGGATACGCAGTATTTT
.	.	TRBV30	TRBJ2-1	CAWSVPEGANEQFF	TGTGCCTGGAGTGTACCAGAGGGAGCCAATGAGCAGTTCTTC
.	.	TRBV4-3	TRBJ2-7	CASSQDHSSSYEQYF	TGCGCCAGCAGCCAAGATCACAGCAGCTCCTACGAGCAGTACTTC
few	.	TRBV9	TRBJ2-7	CASSISGTMYEQYF	TGTGCCAGCAGCATCTCCGGGACAATGTACGAGCAGTACTTC
.	TRBD1	TRBV10-3	TRBJ1-5	CAISAGGGSNQPQHF	TGTGCCATCAGTGCAGGGGGCGGGAGCAATCAGCCCCAGCATTTT
few	TRBD1	TRBV19	TRBJ2-2	CASKGTGDTGELFF	TGTGCCAGTAAAGGGACAGGGGACACCGGGGAGCTGTTTTTT
.	TRBD1	TRBV12-5	TRBJ2-1	CASGLVEGTGGNEQFF	TGTGCTAGTGGTTTGGTAGAAGGGACAGGGGGAAATGAGCAGTTCTTC
.	TRBD1	TRBV6-4	TRBJ2-5	CASRSDRAKTQYF	TGTGCCAGCAGATCAGACAGGGCGAAGACCCAGTACTTC
.	.	TRBV5-6	TRBJ2-1	CASRSDSLGNEQFF	TGTGCCAGCAGATCCGACAGTCTGGGGAATGAGCAGTTCTTC
once	TRBD2	TRBV2	TRBJ2-3	CASSAGLAGTDTQYF	TGTGCCAGCAGTGCCGGACTAGCCGGCACAGATACGCAGTATTTT
.	TRBD2	TRBV7-3	TRBJ2-5	CASSLWGGDQETQYF	TGTGCCAGCAGCTTATGGGGGGGGGATCAAGAGACCCAGTACTTC
.	.	TRBV5-5	TRBJ2-7	CASSPTADWLSYEQYF	TGTGCCAGCAGCCCGACCGCGGACTGGTTATCCTACGAGCAGTACTTC
.	TRBD1	TRBV6-1	TRBJ2-3	CASSEDRQSTDTQYF	TGTGCCAGCAGCGAGGACAGGCAAAGCACAGATACGCAGTATTTT
.	TRBD1	TRBV9	TRBJ2-7	CASSLYPTGSDEQYF	TGTGCCAGCAGCCTCTACCCGACAGGGTCCGACGAGCAGTACTTC
once	TRBD1	TRBV11-1	TRBJ2-6	CASSFTGTGTSGANVLTF	TGTGCCAGCAGCTTCACCGGGACAGGGACCTCTGGGGCCAACGTCCTGACTTTC
.	.	TRBV7-9	TRBJ1-3	CAQSKRTEPGNTIYF	TGTGCCCAAAGTAAGCGCACGGAGCCTGGAAACACCATATATTTT